This TCR beta chain was sequenced in a study of identical twins. Overall study findings and caveats: It was out-of-frame TCR alpha sharing in monozygotic twins that models underestimated.

TCRdb re-analysed the 5' RACE reads in MiXCR, keeping a single row per CDR3 protein. The table lists under 300,000 distinct CDR3 sequences, roughly an eighth of them singletons. This clonotype occurred many times. No antigen is known for it. The CDR3 runs to 12 residues. V lost 4 bases to trimming and J lost 6 bases, with 8 bases between them. The germline V gene has CDR1 SGHKS and CDR2 YYEKEE (reference sequence). The sample was also linked to a second study, of yellow fever vaccine responses in identical twins.

The chain employs TRBV5-5 and TRBJ2-1, with D perhaps TRBD1 (6 bases). The material sequenced was memory (CD45RO+) T cells sorted from blood. The receptor comes from a woman aged 18-29 years in good health. The CDR3 nucleotides read TGTGCCAGCAGCCGCAGGGGCAATGAGCAGTTCTTC. Protein: CASSRRGNEQFF.